The 2 T cell receptor beta chains below all came from one sample that was sequenced in a study of blood T cells in healthy people across ages. A second about 7 to 12 cycle PCR used barcoded and J-beta primers. TCRdb fed the 5' RACE reads into MiXCR, producing one record per CDR3 protein. Here the sample spans hundreds of thousands of distinct CDR3 sequences, approximately 60% being singletons. The sample comprised blood. These receptors came from a man aged 40-50 years in good health.

The chain joins TRBV28 to TRBJ2-2, with D unresolved. Germline V gene sequence: CDR1 MDHEN, CDR2 SYDVKM. CDR3 length: 13 amino acids. V was shortened by 3 bases and J by 0 bases, with 2 bases between the two germline ends. CDR3 bases: TGTGCCAGCAGTTTCCCGAACACCGGGGAGCTGTTTTTT. It yields the protein CASSFPNTGELFF.

This clonotype was detected only a few times. CDR3 in DNA: TGTGCCAGCTGGGGGTTACACACAGATACGCAGTATTTT. Residues: CASWGLHTDTQYF. This sequence joins TRBV6-2 or TRBV6-3 and TRBJ2-3; D possibly uses TRBD1 or TRBD2 (5 bases each). Deletions cut 8 bases from V and 2 bases from J, with 11 bases between. Germline lookup yields CDR1 MNHEY and CDR2 SVGEGT. The CDR3 sequence is 13 residues long.